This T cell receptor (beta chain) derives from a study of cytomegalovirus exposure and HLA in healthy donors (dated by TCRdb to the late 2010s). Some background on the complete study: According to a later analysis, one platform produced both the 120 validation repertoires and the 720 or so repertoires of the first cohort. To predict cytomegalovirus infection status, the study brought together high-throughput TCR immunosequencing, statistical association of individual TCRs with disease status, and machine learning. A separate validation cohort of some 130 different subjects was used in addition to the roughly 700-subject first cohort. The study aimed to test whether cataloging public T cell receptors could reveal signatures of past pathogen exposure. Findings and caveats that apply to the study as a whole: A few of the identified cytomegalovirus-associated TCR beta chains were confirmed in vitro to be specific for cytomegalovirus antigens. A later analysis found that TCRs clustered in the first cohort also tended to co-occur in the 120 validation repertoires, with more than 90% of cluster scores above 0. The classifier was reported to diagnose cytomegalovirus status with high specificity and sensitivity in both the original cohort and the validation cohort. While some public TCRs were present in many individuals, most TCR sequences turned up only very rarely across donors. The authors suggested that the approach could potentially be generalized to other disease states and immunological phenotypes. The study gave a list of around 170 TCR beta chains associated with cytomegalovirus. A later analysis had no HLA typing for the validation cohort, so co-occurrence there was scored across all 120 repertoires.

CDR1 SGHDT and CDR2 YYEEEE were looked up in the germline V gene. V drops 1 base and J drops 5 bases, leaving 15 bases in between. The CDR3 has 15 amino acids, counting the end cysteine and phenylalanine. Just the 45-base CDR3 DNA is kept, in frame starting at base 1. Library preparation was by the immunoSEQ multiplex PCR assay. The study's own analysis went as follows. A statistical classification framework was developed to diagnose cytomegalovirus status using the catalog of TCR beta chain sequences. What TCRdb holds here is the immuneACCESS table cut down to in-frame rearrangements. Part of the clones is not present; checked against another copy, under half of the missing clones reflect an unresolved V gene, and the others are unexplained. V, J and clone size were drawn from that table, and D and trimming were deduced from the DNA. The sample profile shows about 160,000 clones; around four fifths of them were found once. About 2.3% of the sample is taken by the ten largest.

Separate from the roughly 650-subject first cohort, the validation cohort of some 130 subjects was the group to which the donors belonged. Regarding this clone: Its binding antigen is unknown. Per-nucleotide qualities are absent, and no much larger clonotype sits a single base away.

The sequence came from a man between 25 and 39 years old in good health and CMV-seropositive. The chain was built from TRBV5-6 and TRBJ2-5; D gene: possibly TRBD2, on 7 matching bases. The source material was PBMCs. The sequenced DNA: TGTGCCAGCAGCTTGATTGGGGGGGGGCTGGAGACCCAGTACTTC. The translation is CASSLIGGGLETQYF.